Each of the 30 T cell receptor beta chains below was sequenced from the same sample in a study of cytomegalovirus exposure and HLA in healthy donors. Primers: 60 Vbeta forward and 13 Jbeta reverse. This table comes from immunoSEQ multiplex PCR, and its TCRdb copy is limited to in-frame clones, with some not included. This table has 100,000 to 150,000 clones, 75% to 90% appearing once. The sample was PBMCs. Receptors originate from a young man in good health and CMV-seronegative.

This clone was detected only once. The chain joins TRBV7-9 to TRBJ2-5, with TRBD1 identical over 7 bases. The germline V gene has CDR1 SEHNR and CDR2 FQNEAQ (reference sequence). After removal of 6 bases from V and 1 base from J, the junction contained 8 bases not matched to a gene. This CDR3 contains 15 residues. The CDR3 is CASRRGGGSQETQYF. The CDR3, as DNA: TGTGCCAGCAGGAGAGGGGGCGGTAGCCAAGAGACCCAGTACTTC.

The chain couples TRBV27 to TRBJ1-5, with a possible D match to TRBD1 (6 bases). From germline, CDR1 is MNHEY and CDR2 SMNVEV (reference sequence). Trimming left V 6 bases short and J 5 bases short, with 23 bases between. There are 17 residues in the CDR3. The CDR3 nucleotides are TGTGCCAGCAGGCCGGTGTACAGGGCCCCGGGCGATCAGCCCCAGCATTTT. Translated: CASRPVYRAPGDQPQHF.

The rearrangement uses TRBV29-1 and TRBJ2-7; D is possibly TRBD2 (6 bases). Per germline, CDR1 SQVTM and CDR2 ANQGSEA. Between the trimmed V and J ends, which lost 7 bases and 2 bases, there was a span of 21 bases. The CDR3 contains 15 residues. The CDR3 sequence is CSANGGRTQPYEQYF. Written as DNA, the CDR3 is TGCAGCGCCAACGGGGGACGCACCCAACCCTACGAGCAGTACTTC.

This sequence joins TRBV9 and TRBJ2-1; a possible D gene is TRBD1 (5 bases). Trimming left V 0 bases short and J 5 bases short, with 15 bases between. Germline V gene lookup returns CDR1 SGDLS and CDR2 YYNGEE. The CDR3 loop spans 16 amino acids. CDR3 bases: TGTGCCAGCAGCGTAGCTCGCAGGGTACGGGACAATGAGCAGTTCTTC. It is translated as CASSVARRVRDNEQFF. Using reference TRBV9 and TRBJ2-1 for the parts outside the CDR3, the full variable domain is DSGVTQTPKHLITATGQRVTLRCSPRSGDLSVYWYQQSLDQGLQFLIQYYNGEERAKGNILERFSAQQFPDLHSELNLSSLELGDSALYFCASSVARRVRDNEQFFGPGTRLTVL.

The rearrangement uses TRBV5-1 and TRBJ1-2, with 12 bases that match TRBD1. V lost 5 bases to trimming and J lost 6 bases; unmatched junction nucleotides: 8. Germline V lookup: CDR1 SGHRS, CDR2 YFSETQ. The CDR3 covers 15 residues. The CDR3 coding sequence is TGCGCCAGCAGTGCTACGGGACAGGGGGCGAATGGCTACACCTTC. It yields the protein CASSATGQGANGYTF. The whole variable domain, filled in from reference TRBV5-1 and TRBJ1-2, reads KAGVTQTPRYLIKTRGQQVTLSCSPISGHRSVSWYQQTPGQGLQFLFEYFSETQRNKGNFPGRFSGRQFSNSRSEMNVSTLELGDSALYLCASSATGQGANGYTFGSGTRLTVV.

This clone was seen once. The chain has TRBV6-5 and TRBJ1-1; 7 nucleotides line up with TRBD1. Germline V gives CDR1 MNHEY, CDR2 SVGAGI. The CDR3 covers 14 residues. J was trimmed by 4 bases and V by 7 bases; bases with no gene match: 9. The CDR3 coding sequence is TGTGCCAGCAAAAGACAGGGCCTGGGCACTGAAGCTTTCTTT. Amino acids: CASKRQGLGTEAFF.

J is TRBJ2-3 and V is TRBV4-3, with TRBD1 matching 9 bases. The V gene's germline CDR1 is LGHNA and CDR2 YSLEER. The CDR3 covers 17 residues. Trimming cost V 3 bases and J 4 bases; bases outside gene matches: 11. This CDR3 reads CASSHQQGALAADTQYF. Written as DNA, the CDR3 is TGCGCCAGCAGCCATCAACAGGGGGCTCTAGCCGCAGATACGCAGTATTTT.

This chain uses TRBV27 with TRBJ2-1; 11 nucleotides line up with TRBD1. J gave up 6 bases and V 4 bases, and 17 bases lay outside the gene matches. This CDR3 has 19 amino acids. Germline CDR1 MNHEY, CDR2 SMNVEV (reference sequence). CDR3 sequence reads: CASSSRTLDRGRIVNEQFF. The CDR3 DNA reads as TGTGCCAGCAGTTCCCGTACTCTGGACAGGGGGCGTATTGTCAATGAGCAGTTCTTC.

The chain employs TRBV18 and TRBJ1-5; D unresolved. The V end lost 0 bases, the J end lost 0 bases, and 12 bases lay between the germline ends. The germline V gene has CDR1 KGHSH and CDR2 LQKENI. The CDR3 is 17 amino acids. The CDR3 coding sequence is TGTGCCAGCTCACCACCCGGCGGTGATAATAGCAATCAGCCCCAGCATTTT. Translation gives CASSPPGGDNSNQPQHF.

Only a few counts were recorded for this clone. The chain links TRBV28 to TRBJ2-3, with D uncertain. The length of the CDR3 is 14 residues. Deletions cut 6 bases from V and 0 bases from J, with 10 bases between. Germline CDR1 reads MDHEN; CDR2 reads SYDVKM. CDR3 residues: CASRQWSSTDTQYF. The CDR3 nucleotides read TGTGCCAGCAGGCAATGGAGTAGCACAGATACGCAGTATTTT. The full variable domain, its missing parts supplied by reference TRBV28 and TRBJ2-3, is DVKVTQSSRYLVKRTGEKVFLECVQDMDHENMFWYRQDPGLGLRLIYFSYDVKMKEKGDIPEGYSVSREKKERFSLILESASTNQTSMYLCASRQWSSTDTQYFGPGTRLTVL.

V is TRBV5-5 and J is TRBJ2-5; 10 bases line up with TRBD1. Germline CDR1 reads SGHKS; CDR2 reads YYEKEE (reference sequence). The CDR3 is made up of 16 amino acids. The V segment lost 4 bases and the J segment 1 base; nucleotides outside the gene matches: 7. Here the CDR3 DNA reads TGTGCCAGCAGCCCACTGACAGGGGGCGGCCAAGAGACCCAGTACTTC. Protein product: CASSPLTGGGQETQYF.

This clone was counted a single time. The chain uses TRBV29-1 and TRBJ2-5; 8 bases match TRBD2. J lost 4 bases, V lost 4 bases, and 11 bases had no gene match. Per germline, CDR1 SQVTM and CDR2 ANQGSEA. The CDR3 runs 15 residues. The CDR3 DNA reads as TGCAGCGTTGGCCCTAGCGGGTTTTTAGGAGAGACCCAGTACTTC. It is translated as CSVGPSGFLGETQYF.

As regards this clone: Other DNA sequences in the sample encode the same CDR3. This chain uses TRBV7-2 with TRBJ1-5, with TRBD1 as a possible D gene (5 bases). The germline V gene has CDR1 SGHTA and CDR2 FQGNSA. The CDR3 consists of 13 residues. Trimming left V 3 bases short and J 2 bases short, with 5 bases between. The CDR3 nucleotides read TGTGCCAGCAGCTTCAGGGGCAATCAGCCCCAGCATTTT. Its translation is CASSFRGNQPQHF.

The rearrangement joins TRBV7-2 to TRBJ2-7; TRBD1 agrees at 7 bases. Germline assignment: CDR1 SGHTA and CDR2 FQGNSA. The CDR3 totals 16 residues. The V and J ends lost 4 bases and 2 bases, in that order; junction bases with no gene match: 11. CDR3 nucleotide sequence: TGTGCCAGCAGCTCGAGGGGCGGACAGGAGGCCTACGAGCAGTACTTC. Its protein product is CASSSRGGQEAYEQYF.

The chain uses TRBV9 and TRBJ1-3; D remains unclear. The V gene's germline CDR1 is SGDLS and CDR2 YYNGEE. V shed 3 bases and J shed 3 bases, with 16 bases lying between them. The CDR3 spans 16 residues. The DNA of the CDR3 is TGTGCCAGCAGCGGCAGACTTGAAGGGAGTGGAAACACCATATATTTT. Its translation is CASSGRLEGSGNTIYF.

The chain carries TRBV20-1 and TRBJ2-3; D is unresolved. CDR1 and CDR2 from the germline V gene are DFQATT and SNEGSKA (reference sequence). Trimming pared 1 base from V and 6 bases from J, leaving 2 bases between. The CDR3 has 10 residues. The CDR3 sequence is CSARADTQYF. The CDR3, as DNA: TGCAGTGCTAGAGCGGATACGCAGTATTTT.

The V and J genes are TRBV5-8 and TRBJ2-7; no clear D. The CDR3 length is 15 residues. V was clipped by 5 bases and J by 7 bases, with 22 bases between them. Germline V gene data show CDR1 as SGHTS and CDR2 as YDEGEE. The CDR3 DNA reads as TGTGCCAGCAGGGAGATCGGTCCAGTACTCGGAGAGCAGTACTTC. It codes for CASREIGPVLGEQYF.

This rearrangement joins TRBV9 to TRBJ1-2; TRBD1 agrees at 9 bases. Trimming cost V 5 bases and J 6 bases; bases outside gene matches: 8. CDR3 length: 14 residues. Germline V CDR1 and CDR2: SGDLS, YYNGEE. CDR3 residues: CASSDDRGYDGYTF. Written as DNA, the CDR3 is TGTGCCAGCAGTGATGACAGGGGGTACGATGGCTACACCTTC.

This rearrangement joins TRBV7-9 to TRBJ1-2, with 9 nucleotides matching TRBD1. With V trimmed by 5 bases and J by 5 bases, 6 bases remained unmatched. This CDR3 spans 14 amino acids. Looked up from germline, CDR1 is SEHNR and CDR2 is FQNEAQ (reference sequence). For the CDR3, the DNA is TGTGCCAGCAGCCTCCGGGACAGGGATTATGGCTACACCTTC. It encodes CASSLRDRDYGYTF.

The table lists this clone with a few counts. The gene calls are TRBV9 and TRBJ2-2; D gene uncertain. The germline V gene encodes CDR1 SGDLS and CDR2 YYNGEE. The CDR3 is 13 residues long. V was pared by 0 bases and J by 6 bases, with 6 bases between. CDR3 nucleotides: TGTGCCAGCAGCGTAGAAATATCCGGGGAGCTGTTTTTT. This gives the protein CASSVEISGELFF.

DNA of the CDR3: TGTGCCAGCAACCGAGCGGGGGCGACAGATACGCAGTATTTT. Translation gives CASNRAGATDTQYF. The rearrangement joins TRBV7-2 to TRBJ2-3; 8 nucleotides agree with TRBD2. CDR3 length: 14 residues. Germline lookup yields CDR1 SGHTA and CDR2 FQGNSA. With V trimmed by 7 bases and J by 3 bases, 6 bases remained unmatched. Together with reference TRBV7-2 and TRBJ2-3, the CDR3 gives the full variable domain: GAGVSQSPSNKVTEKGKDVELRCDPISGHTALYWYRQSLGQGLEFLIYFQGNSAPDKSGLPSDRFSAERTGGSVSTLTIQRTQQEDSAVYLCASNRAGATDTQYFGPGTRLTVL.

In DNA, the CDR3 is TGCGCCAGCAGCTCTCAGGCGGGGGGGTCCTACAATGAGCAGTTCTTC. Translation gives CASSSQAGGSYNEQFF. V usage is TRBV5-1 and J usage is TRBJ2-1, with TRBD2 matching 9 bases. Trimming took 3 bases from V and 1 from J; bases not matched to a gene: 5. CDR1 is SGHRS and CDR2 is YFSETQ in the germline V gene. The CDR3 covers 16 residues. The full variable domain, completed using reference TRBV5-1 and TRBJ2-1, is KAGVTQTPRYLIKTRGQQVTLSCSPISGHRSVSWYQQTPGQGLQFLFEYFSETQRNKGNFPGRFSGRQFSNSRSEMNVSTLELGDSALYLCASSSQAGGSYNEQFFGPGTRLTVL.

The V call is TRBV13, the J call TRBJ2-1; 8 nucleotides agree with TRBD1. CDR1 PRHDT and CDR2 FYEKMQ come from the germline V gene (reference sequence). The CDR3 has 14 amino acids. The V and J ends lost 6 bases and 5 bases, in that order; junction bases with no gene match: 6. CDR3 bases: TGTGCCAGCAGTTTCAGGACAGGGAACAATGAGCAGTTCTTC. This sequence encodes CASSFRTGNNEQFF.

The chain has TRBV19 and TRBJ1-4; TRBD1 aligns across 9 bases. The CDR3 has 16 residues. In germline, CDR1 is LNHDA, CDR2 SQIVND (reference sequence). Germline trimming cut 5 bases from V and 1 base from J; bases unmatched to any gene: 5. For the CDR3, the DNA is TGTGCCAGTAGTCCGGGACAGGGAATAACTAATGAAAAACTGTTTTTT. It yields the protein CASSPGQGITNEKLFF.

This sequence joins TRBV6-6 and TRBJ1-5, with 9 bases identical to TRBD1. The CDR3 runs 14 residues. V lost 5 bases, J lost 12 bases, and 11 bases stayed unmatched. Germline loops: CDR1 MNHNY, CDR2 SVGAGI (reference sequence). For the CDR3, the DNA is TGTGCCAGCAGTCCCTCCGGGACAGGGACGAGCCAGCATTTT. It yields the protein CASSPSGTGTSQHF.

The J gene is TRBJ1-1, the V gene TRBV5-1, with D possibly being TRBD1 (5 bases). Germline CDR1 is SGHRS and CDR2 is YFSETQ. Trimming pared 7 bases from V and 4 bases from J, leaving 17 bases between. The CDR3 sequence is 14 residues long. As DNA, the CDR3 is TGCGCCAGCGGGCGGGGGTCATTAGCCACTGAAGCTTTCTTT. Its protein product is CASGRGSLATEAFF.

This chain uses TRBV5-8 with TRBJ1-4; D may be TRBD1 (6 bases). Germline CDR1 is SGHTS and CDR2 is YDEGEE. This CDR3 region has 15 residues. Trimming took off 4 bases at V and 8 bases at J, with 18 bases between the two ends. The CDR3 spells CASSQGSGRKEKLFF. Here the CDR3 DNA reads TGTGCCAGCAGCCAGGGGTCAGGGCGAAAGGAAAAACTGTTTTTT.

This clone was detected only a few times. This chain links TRBV5-6 with TRBJ1-1; D possibly corresponds to TRBD1 (5 bases). CDR3 length equals 15 residues. V was cut by 0 bases and J by 5 bases, with 14 bases left in between. CDR1 is SGHDT and CDR2 is YYEEEE in the germline V gene. Here the CDR3 DNA reads TGTGCCAGCAGCTTGGGGGGCGCGGGGGGAACTGAAGCTTTCTTT. It specifies CASSLGGAGGTEAFF.

This chain links TRBV7-9 with TRBJ1-5; perhaps TRBD1 as D (6 bases). Germline lookup yields CDR1 SEHNR and CDR2 FQNEAQ (reference sequence). V dropped 1 base and J dropped 1 base, with 14 bases sitting between them. The CDR3 covers 17 residues. The CDR3: CASSLEGGPGSNQPQHF. CDR3 DNA: TGTGCCAGCAGCTTAGAGGGGGGGCCGGGGAGCAATCAGCCCCAGCATTTT.

The chain is built from TRBV9 and TRBJ2-1; 8 nucleotides agree with TRBD2. This CDR3 comprises 16 residues. Germline V gives CDR1 SGDLS, CDR2 YYNGEE. Trimming cost V 4 bases and J 2 bases; bases outside gene matches: 8. The CDR3 is CASSLGGGPTYNEQFF. The CDR3 DNA follows: TGTGCCAGCAGCCTCGGGGGGGGGCCTACCTACAATGAGCAGTTCTTC.